The rows below give T cell receptor beta chains drawn from one sample of a study of human T cells and chemical hapten exposure. TCRdb used MiXCR to reprocess the RACE reads, holding one entry per CDR3 protein. The repertoire has under 60,000 distinct CDR3 sequences, 9.5% to 12% of them found once; the top ten carry 1.8%. Sequenced material: whole blood, taken in connection with sensitization to the hapten diphenylcyclopropenone (DPC). The source is a woman aged 35 to 49 with alopecia areata. Some clones in this sample may be carry-over from other donors' samples. Both conserved end residues are part of each CDR3. A D gene is named only where the DNA matches it firmly. Clone sizes are given selectively: once, few, many, or a class where the clone is expanded.

J gene,V gene,clone size,D gene,CDR3 DNA,CDR3 protein
TRBJ2-4,TRBV12-3/TRBV12-4,-,TRBD1,TGTGCCAGCAGACAACAGGGGACCATAGCCAAAAACATTCAGTACTTC,CASRQQGTIAKNIQYF
TRBJ1-1,TRBV6-1,few,-,TGTGCCAGCAGTGGCTGGAGACTGAACACTGAAGCTTTCTTT,CASSGWRLNTEAFF
TRBJ1-2,TRBV6-1,few,-,TGTGCCAGCTCTAACCAGGCAGGCGGCTATGGCTACACCTTC,CASSNQAGGYGYTF
TRBJ2-5,TRBV7-9,few,-,TGTGCCAGCAGCCACCGGGGGCTAGCGGAAGAGACCCAGTACTTC,CASSHRGLAEETQYF
TRBJ2-5,TRBV11-2,few,-,TGTGCCAGCACCGAACTCAAGGATGAGACCCAGTACTTC,CASTELKDETQYF
TRBJ1-1,TRBV18,few,TRBD1,TGTGCCAGCTCACGGGACAGGGGAACGAGGGGCACTGAAGCTTTCTTT,CASSRDRGTRGTEAFF
TRBJ1-5,TRBV25-1,many,-,TGTGCCAGCAGTGTGACAGAGGATCAGCCCCAGCATTTT,CASSVTEDQPQHF
TRBJ2-3,TRBV6-2/TRBV6-3,many,-,TGTGCCAGCAGTTGGGGGGTACAGGCAGATACGCAGTATTTT,CASSWGVQADTQYF
TRBJ2-1,TRBV20-1,-,-,TGCAGTGCCCTCCCCGGGTATGACTACAATGAGCAGTTCTTC,CSALPGYDYNEQFF
TRBJ2-7,TRBV18,few,-,TGTGCCAGCTCACCGGCTCAGGAAAGCTCCTACGAGCAGTACTTC,CASSPAQESSYEQYF
TRBJ2-1,TRBV7-2,-,-,TGTGCCAGCAGCTTCGGACTCCCGGGGCACGAGCAGTTCTTC,CASSFGLPGHEQFF
TRBJ2-1,TRBV11-2,many,TRBD2,TGTGCCAGCAGCTTAGAAGCGGGAGGGGGGAATGAGCAGTTCTTC,CASSLEAGGGNEQFF